This T cell receptor (beta chain) was sequenced during a study of T cell responses to AZD1222 COVID-19 vaccine. Germline V lookup: CDR1 MGHDK, CDR2 SYGVNS. Deletions cut 4 bases from V and 4 bases from J, with 13 bases between. There are 14 residues in the CDR3. Sequenced by immunoSEQ multiplex PCR; TCRdb stores in-frame clones only, minus some. Of over 110,000 clones listed, approximately 90% were seen once; the top ten hold about 1.5%. This sequence was found in an adult in good health. V and J are TRBV25-1 and TRBJ1-2; no clear D gene. The specimen comprised peripheral blood, sampled on day 0 of AZD1222 vaccination. The CDR3 DNA is TGTGCCAGCAGTGCCGATTGGGCGGGCTATGGCTACACCTTC. It yields the protein CASSADWAGYGYTF.